This T cell receptor (beta chain) came from a study of neoadjuvant nivolumab and ipilimumab in lung cancer (dated by TCRdb to 2019 to 2021). Background on the whole study: Intravenous nivolumab was dosed at 3 mg/kg on days 1, 15 and 29, and in the combination arm ipilimumab 1 mg/kg was added on day 1 only. The major pathologic response (MPR) rate in the intention-to-treat population in each study arm was designated as the primary trial endpoint. Of the approximately 44 patients with operable NSCLC treated in the trial, some 23 were randomized to nivolumab monotherapy and approximately 20 to nivolumab plus ipilimumab. The study compared TCR repertoires in pretherapy (baseline) peripheral blood with TCR repertoires in tumors resected at surgery after neoadjuvant immune checkpoint blockade. Matched pretherapy and resected tumor pairs were analyzed for seven patients, of whom four received nivolumab and three received nivolumab plus ipilimumab.

Per the germline V gene, SGHVS is the CDR1 and FQNEAQ is the CDR2. The CDR3 runs 17 amino acids, cysteine and phenylalanine included. The only DNA kept is the CDR3, 51 bases in frame from the first base. Trimming removed 6 bases from V and 2 bases from J; the gene matches leave 8 bases unexplained. The study at large found these results: Greater TCR richness and clonality were observed in resected tumors than in tumor-adjacent uninvolved lung, and increases were observed in more dual-therapy-treated tumors. TCR sequencing was performed in a small number of samples. From pretherapy to surgery, tumor T-cell richness and clonality increased in three of three dual-therapy tumors but in only two of four nivolumab-treated tumors. No significant correlation was found between TCR clonality and pathologic tumor regression, and only a single major-pathologic-response sample was available for the analysis of TCR clonality versus pathologic tumor regression. Richness in tumors resected after neoadjuvant therapy showed a positive correlation with pretherapy blood TCR richness (Spearman R ~ 0.86).

The library was made by the immunoSEQ multiplex PCR assay. The study's own analysis went as follows. Repertoires were summarized in terms of richness and clonality, and significantly expanded and contracted clones between pre- and post-therapy samples were identified. TCRdb's version of the immuneACCESS table is confined to in-frame rearrangements and falls short of the full clone set. An unresolved V gene accounts for under half of the shortfall where checked; the remainder is of unknown origin. V and J calls and clone size are those listed in that table; D and trimming were worked out from the DNA. Within this sample are 7,500 to 10,000 clones, with roughly three quarters of them counted one time only. 6.5% to 8% of the sample rests with the top ten. This sample's time point label indicates: at surgical resection after neoadjuvant nivolumab +/- ipilimumab. The samples were obtained from NEOSTAR, a phase 2 randomized trial that tested neoadjuvant nivolumab or nivolumab plus ipilimumab, followed by surgery, in operable NSCLC. At resection, tumor-adjacent uninvolved lung was collected and used as a matched non-tumor comparison for resected tumor TCR repertoires.

As to this clone: Its antigen remains unidentified. Qualities for individual bases were not recorded, and no much larger clone is one base off.

The sample here was adjacent normal lung tissue, taken after neoadjuvant nivolumab, alone or with ipilimumab, at or shortly before surgery. The sequence was obtained from an adult with non-small cell lung cancer. The chain joins TRBV7-8 to TRBJ1-6; 9 middle bases align to TRBD1. At the DNA level, the sequence is TGTGCCAGCAGACTAACAGGGGGCGCAGCCTATAATTCACCCCTCCACTTT. It codes for CASRLTGGAAYNSPLHF.